This T cell receptor (beta chain) derives from a study of cytomegalovirus exposure and HLA in healthy donors. Although they were nominally healthy when sampled, donors likely had unrecorded immune exposures. The PCR used 60 Vbeta and 13 Jbeta primers. The data were produced by immunoSEQ multiplex PCR, yet TCRdb's version contains in-frame clones alone and is incomplete. The sample has 110,000 to 150,000 clones, about 10% seen once. This clone was seen only a few times. Germline V gene lookup returns CDR1 LNHDA and CDR2 SQIVND (reference sequence). Trimming cost V 3 bases and J 5 bases, with 13 bases left between them. The CDR3 sequence is 14 residues long.

The sample was PBMCs. The chain joins TRBV19 to TRBJ1-1; tentatively, D is TRBD1 (5 bases). This clonotype was obtained from a middle-aged man in good health and CMV-seronegative. Written as DNA, the CDR3 is TGTGCCAGTAGTATTCAGGGATCGCCTACTGAAGCTTTCTTT. It specifies CASSIQGSPTEAFF.